The clone carrying this TCR beta chain was observed many times. The antigen is unknown. The junction departs from the called germline gene at one end, perhaps through a read error. MiXCR, run by TCRdb on the 5' RACE reads, gives a single entry per CDR3 protein. The sample consists of 1.5 million to 2 million distinct CDR3 sequences, less than 40% of them appearing once. The data originate from a study of identical twins. Findings and caveats of the study: Researchers reported weaker excess twin sharing in beta out-of-frame sequences. Carriage of fewer insertions was seen in abundant cord blood beta clonotypes, whereas memory repertoires showed none.

Germline V gives CDR1 SGHAT, CDR2 FQNNGV. The CDR3 contains 15 residues. The sample comprised cord blood. This sequence joins TRBV11-2 and TRBJ1-2; a weak D match, TRBD1 (6 bases). This TCR derives from a newborn girl in good health. The CDR3 loop reads CASSLVRGPNYGYTF. The DNA for the CDR3 is TGTGCCAGCAGTTTAGTCAGGGGTCCTAACTATGGCTACACCTTC.